The T cell receptor (beta chain) under discussion was sequenced for a study of T cell responses to AZD1222 COVID-19 vaccine. Study outcomes and limitations: Unmutated variant regions are reportedly targeted by nearly half of spike-specific TCRs.

Method: immunoSEQ multiplex PCR; TCRdb's copy keeps in-frame clones and lacks some. The repertoire holds roughly 150,000 clones, with around 93% as singletons. Germline lookup yields CDR1 GTSNPN and CDR2 SVGIG (reference sequence). This CDR3 is 12 amino acids long. Trimming took 5 bases from V and 2 from J, leaving 9 bases between them. In regard to this clone: Antigen specificity is unknown.

The source of this sequence is an adult in good health. This sample comprised peripheral blood, obtained on day 0 of AZD1222 vaccination. The V call is TRBV30, the J call TRBJ1-1; no clear D. The CDR3 region is CAWGYPNTEAFF. The CDR3 nucleotides are TGTGCCTGGGGATACCCTAACACTGAAGCTTTCTTT.